Sample share makes the clone carrying this T cell receptor beta chain medium-sized. Antigen: not known. Original processing methods: The study took CDR3 differences across clinicopathological groups and made a distant-metastasis classifier for papillary thyroid cancer from them. Using MiXCR, TCRdb reanalyzed the PCR reads. Here the V and J calls rest on TCRdb's processing, not on the authors' analysis. The data hold around 30,000 clones, with 24% observed a single time. This sample is drawn from a study of metastatic and nonmetastatic thyroid tumors. Study-level information: Where malignant and benign thyroid patients were concerned, repertoires were compared across blood and tumor or nodule tissue.

The CDR3 contains 13 residues. The V gene lost 6 bases and the J gene lost 10 bases, with 13 bases spanning the gap. Germline loops: CDR1 MRHNA, CDR2 SNTAGT. All patients reached thyroid surgery having received no treatment beforehand. Study conclusions and caveats: A significant increase in TCR beta diversity was reportedly seen in malignant thyroid tumors relative to benign nodules, in blood and tumor.

The chain couples TRBV6-4 to TRBJ1-6, with D hard to call. The sequence was collected from a female donor with papillary thyroid cancer or a benign thyroid nodule (not recorded which). Some clones in this sample may be carry-over from other donors' samples. Source material: blood. The CDR3 sequence: CASSTHASSPLHF. The CDR3 DNA reads TGTGCCAGCAGCACCCACGCAAGCTCACCCCTCCACTTT.